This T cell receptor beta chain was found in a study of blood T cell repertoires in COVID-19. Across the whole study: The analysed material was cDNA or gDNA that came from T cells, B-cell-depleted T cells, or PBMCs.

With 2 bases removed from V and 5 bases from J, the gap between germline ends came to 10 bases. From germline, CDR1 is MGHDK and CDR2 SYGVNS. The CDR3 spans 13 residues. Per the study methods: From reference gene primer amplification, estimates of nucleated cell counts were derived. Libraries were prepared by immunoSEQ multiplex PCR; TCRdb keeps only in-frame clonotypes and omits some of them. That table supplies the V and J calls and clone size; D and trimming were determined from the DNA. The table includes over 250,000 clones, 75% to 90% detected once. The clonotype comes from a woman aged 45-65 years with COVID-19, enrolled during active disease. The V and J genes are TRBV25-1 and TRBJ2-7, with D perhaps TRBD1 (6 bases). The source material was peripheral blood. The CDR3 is CASSEQGWNEQYF. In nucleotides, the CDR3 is TGTGCCAGCAGTGAACAGGGGTGGAACGAGCAGTACTTC.